Included here is one T cell receptor beta chain sequence, with context. The record originates from a study of blood T cell repertoires in COVID-19. TCRdb's table, derived via immunoSEQ multiplex PCR, lists solely in-frame clones and lacks some. The sample carries under 90,000 clones, roughly 88% recorded once. Germline V gene data show CDR1 as SNHLY and CDR2 as FYNNEI. V lost 8 bases and J lost 3, with 16 bases in between. This CDR3 comprises 14 residues. The sequenced material came from peripheral blood. This chain links TRBV2 with TRBJ1-1, with D unresolved. The sequence derives from a man between 65 and 80 years old with active or convalescent COVID-19. CDR3 region: CASGLLPGDTEAFF. CDR3 bases: TGTGCCAGCGGACTCTTACCCGGGGACACTGAAGCTTTCTTT.